This TCR beta chain was recovered during a study of T-cell memory formation after mild COVID-19. Study-wide findings and caveats: Mostly located in CM and EM were contracting CD4+ clones, with contracting CD8+ clones located in EMRA. Still unconfirmed is whether the second-wave clones peaking on day 37 recognized SARS-CoV-2.

A remark on this clonotype: Its antigen is not identified.

V lost 10 bases and J lost 0; bases outside the gene matches: 14. Per the germline V gene, CDR1 is MNHNY and CDR2 is SVGAGI (reference sequence). This CDR3 is 16 amino acids long. TCR alpha and TCR beta cDNA libraries carrying sample barcodes and UMIs came from 5'RACE with constant-segment primers. One entry per CDR3 protein, called by TCRdb with MiXCR from the 5' RACE reads. The table shows approximately 300,000 distinct CDR3 sequences, with approximately 19% occurring only once. Sequenced sample: PBMCs or a T cell subset sorted from them (not recorded which). The receptor was derived from a man between 18 and 29 years old who had mild COVID-19 (a few samples of this study predate the infection). Cell type and time point are not known. The chain couples TRBV6-6 to TRBJ1-2; the match to TRBD1 covers 7 bases. CDR3 DNA sequence: TGTGCCACCACGGACATAAAAGGGACAGCTAACTATGGCTACACCTTC. Translated, it gives CATTDIKGTANYGYTF.